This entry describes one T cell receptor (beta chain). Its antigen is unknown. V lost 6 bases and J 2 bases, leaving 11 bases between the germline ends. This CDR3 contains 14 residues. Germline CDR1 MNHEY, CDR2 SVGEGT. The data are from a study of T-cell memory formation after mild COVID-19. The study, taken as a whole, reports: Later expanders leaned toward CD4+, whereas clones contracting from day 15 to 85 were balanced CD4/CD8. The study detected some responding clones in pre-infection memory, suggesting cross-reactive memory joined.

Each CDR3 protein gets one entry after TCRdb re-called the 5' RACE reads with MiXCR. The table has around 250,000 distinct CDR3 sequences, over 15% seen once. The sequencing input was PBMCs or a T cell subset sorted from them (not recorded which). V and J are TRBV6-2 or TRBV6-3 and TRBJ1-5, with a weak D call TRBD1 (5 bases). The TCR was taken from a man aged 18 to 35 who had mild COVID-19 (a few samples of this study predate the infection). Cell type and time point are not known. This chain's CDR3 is CASSPSQGNQPQHF. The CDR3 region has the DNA TGTGCCAGCAGCCCCTCACAGGGCAATCAGCCCCAGCATTTT.